This TCR beta chain was retrieved from a study of blood T cell repertoires in COVID-19 (dated by TCRdb to 2020 to 2021). Regarding the research as a whole: The collaborator samples originated in the United States, Italy and Spain and spanned the acute and convalescent phases of COVID-19. The material from the prospective study consisted of cDNA or gDNA derived from T cells, B-cell-depleted T cells, or PBMCs. Deeply sampled blood TCRbeta repertoires from subjects exposed to, actively infected with, or recovered from COVID-19 were included in the dataset. The repertoires were released in a freely available public database intended as a resource for research on the immune response to SARS-CoV-2. The samples were drawn from two sources: the first 160 participants of the ongoing ImmuneRACE study, and 1,254 subjects contributed by 6 global collaborators. The sample metadata nearly always contained a de-identified subject ID, COVID-19 status, age in years and sex. Where HLA class I and class II types were available, the types were taken from metadata supplied by the sample provider, not from assay-based typing. Broader findings and caveats from the paper: Clinical and demographic metadata were provided uncurated, with the amount varying by source and participant.

Details on this clone: The specificity of this receptor is unknown. Base quality data are lacking; no much larger clone is found one base away.

TCRbeta CDR3 regions were amplified from genomic DNA using the immunoSEQ Assay, a bias-controlled multiplex PCR. The paper's processing steps were these. The number of nucleated cells in each sample was estimated from the amplification of reference gene primers within the assay. To quantify the absolute abundance of each unique TCRbeta CDR3 rearrangement, sequence reads were collapsed and filtered. For each sample, productive Simpson clonality was calculated as the square root of Simpson's diversity index across productive rearrangements. The clones in this table, taken by TCRdb from immuneACCESS, are in-frame only. Not every clone is retained; where verified, under half of the shortfall comes from an unresolved V gene, and the cause of the rest is unknown. V, J and clone size are taken as reported in that table, and D and trimming were inferred from the DNA itself. The sample table holds fewer than 200,000 clones, of which approximately 80% were seen once. The ten largest clonotypes hold about an eighth of the sample.

Participants in the prospective study were enrolled through a virtual design, were aged roughly 18 to 100 years, and lived in about two dozen United States geographic areas. To assign participants to cohorts, the prospective study relied on clinical history that participants themselves reported in a screening survey and a study questionnaire. For ImmuneRACE Cohort 3, a participant was defined as recovered based on two consecutive negative NP/OP PCR tests, clearance by a healthcare professional, or resolution of symptoms. Each participant in the prospective study had whole blood, serum and a nasopharyngeal or oropharyngeal swab collected by mobile phlebotomists. Participants in the prospective study had the option to provide additional blood draws and questionnaires over a roughly 2-month period. Prospective study blood samples were shipped either frozen or at room temperature before DNA extraction.

CDR1 and CDR2, per the germline V gene, are KGHSH and LQKENI. Including the terminal cysteine and phenylalanine, the CDR3 comprises 15 residues. This entry keeps only the CDR3 DNA: 45 bases, framed from base 1. V trim: 6 bases; J trim: 7 bases; unmatched bases: 9. The clonotype originates from a man in his forties or fifties who had recovered from COVID-19. Sequenced input: PBMCs or T cells enriched from blood (not recorded which). The chain joins TRBV18 to TRBJ1-5, and TRBD1 matches 10 of the central bases. The nucleotides are TGTGCCAGCTCCCCCCTCGGACAGGGGGGGCAGCCCCAGCATTTT. This gives the protein CASSPLGQGGQPQHF.